This passage covers 24 T cell receptor beta chains from one sample sequenced in a study of blood T cell repertoires in COVID-19. The protocol was immunoSEQ multiplex PCR, while the TCRdb copy is restricted to in-frame clones and leaves out a portion. Here the sample spans a few hundred thousand clones, more than 75% being singletons. The sequencing sample was made of PBMCs or T cells enriched from blood (not recorded which). These receptors all come from a woman aged 40-49 years with acute COVID-19.

The CDR3 loop reads CASSVGTGGGLYEQYF. The CDR3 nucleotides are TGTGCCAGCAGCGTAGGGACAGGTGGGGGTTTGTACGAGCAGTACTTC. The V and J genes are TRBV9 and TRBJ2-7, with 7 bases identical to TRBD1. Trimming removed 0 bases from V and 4 bases from J; junction bases left unmatched: 10. In germline, CDR1 is SGDLS, CDR2 YYNGEE. The CDR3 runs to 16 residues. Drawing the rest from reference TRBV9 and TRBJ2-7, the complete variable domain is DSGVTQTPKHLITATGQRVTLRCSPRSGDLSVYWYQQSLDQGLQFLIQYYNGEERAKGNILERFSAQQFPDLHSELNLSSLELGDSALYFCASSVGTGGGLYEQYFGPGTRLTVT.

This clone occurred a few times. This sequence joins TRBV19 and TRBJ2-1; D remains ambiguous. Germline V gene sequence: CDR1 LNHDA, CDR2 SQIVND (reference sequence). V lost 2 bases, J lost 0 bases, and 14 bases lay in between. This CDR3 spans 17 amino acids. CDR3 in amino acids: CASSIRFEVSSYNEQFF. As DNA, the CDR3 is TGTGCCAGTAGTATAAGGTTTGAGGTCAGCTCCTACAATGAGCAGTTCTTC.

This chain joins TRBV9 and TRBJ1-3; D is unresolved. V gave up 1 base and J gave up 3 bases, with 8 bases separating them. There are 14 residues in the CDR3. Germline values: CDR1 SGDLS, CDR2 YYNGEE. The DNA for the CDR3 is TGTGCCAGCAGCGTAACAGATAGTGGAAACACCATATATTTT. Translating gives CASSVTDSGNTIYF.

The chain joins TRBV2 to TRBJ2-1; 9 positions match TRBD2. The V and J ends lost 5 bases and 2 bases, in that order; junction bases with no gene match: 7. The CDR3 is 16 residues long. Germline V gene data show CDR1 as SNHLY and CDR2 as FYNNEI. The DNA for the CDR3 is TGTGCCAGCAGTTTCCTTGGCGGGGGGGCCTACAATGAGCAGTTCTTC. Translation gives CASSFLGGGAYNEQFF.

This sequence joins TRBV6-6 and TRBJ2-1; the match to TRBD2 covers 7 bases. There are 16 residues in the CDR3. Germline V gene sequence: CDR1 MNHNY, CDR2 SVGAGI (reference sequence). After removal of 1 base from V and 2 bases from J, the junction contained 5 bases not matched to a gene. CDR3 DNA: TGTGCCAGCAGTTACTATTCGACTAGCACCTACAATGAGCAGTTCTTC. It yields the protein CASSYYSTSTYNEQFF.

This chain links TRBV9 with TRBJ1-4, with 7 nucleotides matching TRBD1. The ends lost 4 bases at V and 5 bases at J; junction bases unmatched: 8. This CDR3 has 15 amino acids. CDR1 SGDLS and CDR2 YYNGEE come from the germline V gene. The CDR3 is CASSPRTGGNEKLFF. Written as DNA, the CDR3 is TGTGCCAGCAGCCCTCGGACAGGCGGGAATGAAAAACTGTTTTTT.

The chain combines TRBV20-1 with TRBJ2-5; TRBD2 aligns across 7 bases. The V and J ends lost 3 bases and 5 bases, in that order; junction bases with no gene match: 9. Germline V gene sequence: CDR1 DFQATT, CDR2 SNEGSKA (reference sequence). The CDR3 totals 14 residues. The CDR3 is CSASVAGRRETQYF. CDR3 bases: TGCAGTGCTAGTGTAGCGGGCCGCCGGGAGACCCAGTACTTC.

The V call is TRBV28, the J call TRBJ2-5; 12 bases fit TRBD2. The CDR3 covers 16 residues. CDR1 and CDR2 from the germline V gene are MDHEN and SYDVKM. The J segment lost 4 bases and the V segment lost 6 bases, leaving 9 bases of the junction unmatched. The CDR3 is CASRVGTSGSRETQYF. CDR3 nucleotides: TGTGCCAGCAGGGTCGGGACTAGCGGGTCTCGAGAGACCCAGTACTTC.

The V call is TRBV19, the J call TRBJ2-7; tentatively, D is TRBD2 (6 bases). Trimming shortened V by 4 bases and J by 4 bases, and 11 bases separated the two germline ends. The V gene's germline CDR1 is LNHDA and CDR2 SQIVND (reference sequence). The CDR3 is 13 residues long. In DNA form, the CDR3 reads TGTGCCAGTAGTAGGCCAGGGAGGTACGAGCAGTACTTC. Translating gives CASSRPGRYEQYF.

J is TRBJ1-2 and V is TRBV6-5; TRBD1 matches at 7 bases. The germline CDR1 and CDR2 sequences are MNHEY and SVGAGI. The V gene end was trimmed by 6 bases and the J gene end by 6 bases; junction bases not matched to a gene: 10. This CDR3 region has 14 residues. CDR3 loop: CASRTTGQSHGYTF. The CDR3 bases are TGTGCCAGCAGGACGACAGGGCAAAGCCATGGCTACACCTTC.

The chain combines TRBV27 with TRBJ2-7; the D gene is possibly TRBD2 (6 bases). V lost 0 bases and J lost 2, with 11 bases in between. CDR3 size: 15 residues. Germline lookup yields CDR1 MNHEY and CDR2 SMNVEV (reference sequence). The CDR3: CASSLSGTRTYEQYF. In DNA form, the CDR3 reads TGTGCCAGCAGTTTATCCGGGACTCGGACCTACGAGCAGTACTTC.

CDR3 nucleotides: TGTGCCAGCAGCAAACTCCCGGGACAACCTTACGAGCAGTACTTC. Translated, it gives CASSKLPGQPYEQYF. J is TRBJ2-7 and V is TRBV11-2; the D gene is possibly TRBD1 (6 bases). V dropped 5 bases and J dropped 4 bases, with 18 bases sitting between them. The CDR3 has 15 amino acids. Germline V lookup: CDR1 SGHAT, CDR2 FQNNGV.

The chain carries TRBV5-4 and TRBJ2-3; 7 nucleotides agree with TRBD2. The CDR3 spans 17 residues. CDR1 and CDR2 from the germline V gene are SGHNT and YYREEE (reference sequence). With V trimmed by 5 bases and J by 3 bases, 15 bases remained unmatched. Here the CDR3 DNA reads TGTGCCAGCAGTCCTCCACCGGGACCCGGGAGGACAGATACGCAGTATTTT. This encodes CASSPPPGPGRTDTQYF.

There are a few counts of this clone. V usage is TRBV11-1 and J usage is TRBJ2-7; 9 bases agree with TRBD1. Germline V gives CDR1 SGHAT, CDR2 FQDESV (reference sequence). Unmatched junction bases numbered 9, after V lost 5 bases and J lost 7 bases. The CDR3 covers 14 residues. CDR3 loop: CASSLPGQGREQYF. CDR3 DNA: TGTGCCAGCAGCCTACCGGGACAGGGACGAGAGCAGTACTTC.

The rearrangement uses TRBV30 and TRBJ1-6, with a possible D match to TRBD1 (5 bases). The V gene's germline CDR1 is GTSNPN and CDR2 SVGIG (reference sequence). CDR3 length equals 11 residues. Trimming pared 4 bases from V and 14 bases from J, leaving 12 bases between. The chain's CDR3 is CAWIQGAALHF. CDR3 coding DNA: TGTGCCTGGATTCAGGGTGCTGCCCTCCACTTT.

The rearrangement joins TRBV5-1 to TRBJ2-3; 9 bases map to TRBD2. CDR1 and CDR2 (germline): SGHRS, YFSETQ. Trimming took 6 bases from V and 0 from J; bases not matched to a gene: 8. This CDR3 is 16 amino acids long. The CDR3: CASTSGAGGSTDTQYF. CDR3 in DNA: TGCGCCAGCACCTCCGGAGCGGGGGGCAGCACAGATACGCAGTATTTT.

The chain links TRBV28 to TRBJ2-4; 8 bases map to TRBD1. Trimming took 2 bases from V and 9 from J; bases not matched to a gene: 6. The length of the CDR3 is 14 residues. Germline CDR1 reads MDHEN; CDR2 reads SYDVKM. CDR3 sequence (DNA): TGTGCCAGCAGTTTAGGACAGGGAAGAAGCATTCAGTACTTC. This encodes CASSLGQGRSIQYF.

The chain has TRBV6-5 and TRBJ1-1; D is perhaps TRBD1 (6 bases). V lost 2 bases, J lost 7 bases, and 11 bases lay in between. Germline values: CDR1 MNHEY, CDR2 SVGAGI. The CDR3 runs to 13 residues. The CDR3: CASSYMGGREAFF. In DNA, the CDR3 is TGTGCCAGCAGTTACATGGGGGGGCGTGAAGCTTTCTTT.

This clone was seen a single time. This chain connects TRBV4-2 to TRBJ1-2, with 7 bases matching TRBD1. The length of the CDR3 is 18 residues. Germline V gives CDR1 LGHNA, CDR2 YNFKEQ. V was clipped by 0 bases and J by 2 bases; unmatched bases: 12. CDR3 sequence (DNA): TGTGCCAGCAGCCAAGATATAGGGGGACAGCCGAGAAACTATGGCTACACCTTC. It codes for CASSQDIGGQPRNYGYTF.

The chain carries TRBV19 and TRBJ1-4; unclear D gene. This CDR3 comprises 14 residues. V lost 5 bases and J lost 8, with 15 bases in between. CDR1 LNHDA and CDR2 SQIVND come from the germline V gene (reference sequence). The CDR3 loop is CASSLTVDREKLFF. The CDR3 nucleotides read TGTGCCAGTAGTTTAACAGTTGATCGGGAAAAACTGTTTTTT.

This chain connects TRBV28 to TRBJ2-7; D is uncertain. CDR1 and CDR2 (germline): MDHEN, SYDVKM. Trimming pared 8 bases from V and 1 base from J, leaving 9 bases between. This CDR3 has 12 residues. The CDR3 region is CASCQRSYEQYF. For the CDR3, the DNA is TGTGCCAGCTGTCAGCGATCCTACGAGCAGTACTTC.

The V and J genes are TRBV7-3 and TRBJ2-5; D unresolved. In germline, CDR1 is SGHTA, CDR2 FQGTGA. The CDR3 length is 14 residues. V gave up 4 bases and J gave up 5 bases, with 14 bases separating them. CDR3 nucleotide sequence: TGTGCCAGCAGCTCCACCCCTAGTGAGGAGACCCAGTACTTC. Translated, it gives CASSSTPSEETQYF. The full variable domain, rest sourced from reference TRBV7-3 and TRBJ2-5, is GAGVSQTPSNKVTEKGKYVELRCDPISGHTALYWYRQSLGQGPEFLIYFQGTGAADDSGLPNDRFFAVRPEGSVSTLKIQRTERGDSAVYLCASSSTPSEETQYFGPGTRLLVL.

This clone was recorded at least ten times. Other DNA sequences from this sample encode an identical CDR3 as well. The chain joins TRBV28 to TRBJ1-5; no reliable D call. Germline CDR1 is MDHEN and CDR2 is SYDVKM. The CDR3 has 14 amino acids. V dropped 3 bases and J dropped 7 bases, with 13 bases sitting between them. The CDR3 coding sequence is TGTGCCAGCAGTTTTCCCGGGAGTAACCAGCCCCAGCATTTT. Translating it yields CASSFPGSNQPQHF. Full variable domain (rest looked up from reference TRBV28 and TRBJ1-5): DVKVTQSSRYLVKRTGEKVFLECVQDMDHENMFWYRQDPGLGLRLIYFSYDVKMKEKGDIPEGYSVSREKKERFSLILESASTNQTSMYLCASSFPGSNQPQHFGDGTRLSIL.

J is TRBJ2-5 and V is TRBV18, with 10 nucleotides matching TRBD1. The CDR3 runs to 16 residues. Germline V gene data show CDR1 as KGHSH and CDR2 as LQKENI. V trimming: 3 bases; J trimming: 4 bases; junction bases outside the gene matches: 8. The CDR3 here is CASSPDLTGGAETQYF. DNA for the CDR3: TGTGCCAGCTCACCGGACCTGACAGGGGGCGCAGAGACCCAGTACTTC.